This TCR beta chain was retrieved from a study of T cell changes during pregnancy in multiple sclerosis. Using immunoSEQ multiplex PCR, the repertoire was profiled, and TCRdb retains in-frame clones only, with some absent. Among 15,000 to 20,000 clones, 86% were seen once, and the ten largest hold roughly 5%. CDR3 length: 16 residues. Germline trimming cut 4 bases from V and 3 bases from J; bases unmatched to any gene: 8. Germline CDR1 and CDR2: SGHRS and YFSETQ. This sequence was found in a female donor in good health, enrolled as a control in a pregnancy study. Sequencing was performed on CD8+ T cells from peripheral blood mononuclear cells, taken in the third trimester of pregnancy. The chain combines TRBV5-1 with TRBJ1-2; 11 bases agree with TRBD1. In DNA, the CDR3 is TGCGCCAGCAGCCCTTGGAGGGACAGGGGGGACTATGGCTACACCTTC. Its translation: CASSPWRDRGDYGYTF.